This T cell receptor beta chain was documented in a study of blood T cell repertoires in COVID-19. For the study at large: Collection of acute and convalescent COVID-19 samples took place in the United States, Italy and Spain.

Original processing methods: Amplification from reference gene primers served as the basis for estimated nucleated cell counts. Profiled with immunoSEQ multiplex PCR; TCRdb holds only in-frame clones, not every one. D and trimming come from the DNA, and the V and J calls and clone size come from that table. This sample yields about 100,000 clones, of which around 90% are seen a single time; roughly 4.7% belongs to the top ten. The V and J ends lost 0 bases and 7 bases, in that order; junction bases with no gene match: 6. The CDR3 extends over 15 amino acids. CDR1 LNHNV and CDR2 YYDKDF come from the germline V gene (reference sequence).

The material sequenced was peripheral blood. The TCR originated in a human donor in a cohort sampled during active COVID-19. The chain has TRBV15 and TRBJ2-5, with 9 nucleotides matching TRBD1. The CDR3 sequence is CATSRDKDRGGTQYF. CDR3 DNA sequence: TGTGCCACCAGCAGAGATAAGGACAGGGGAGGGACCCAGTACTTC. Filled out from reference TRBV15 and TRBJ2-5, the complete variable domain reads DAMVIQNPRYQVTQFGKPVTLSCSQTLNHNVMYWYQQKSSQAPKLLFHYYDKDFNNEADTPDNFQSRRPNTSFCFLDIRSPGLGDTAMYLCATSRDKDRGGTQYFGPGTRLLVL.